Presented here are 20 T cell receptor beta chains from one specimen sequenced in a study of T cell responses to AZD1222 COVID-19 vaccine. Only in-frame clones appear in the TCRdb table, and some are missing; sequencing was by immunoSEQ multiplex PCR. The sample records around 61,000 clones, around 85% being singletons. The material sequenced was peripheral blood, taken on day 0 of AZD1222 vaccination. All receptors derive from an adult in good health.

Only one count was recorded for this clone. The CDR3 DNA reads as TGTGCCAGCAGTTACGGGCCAGCGGGGGTCAATGAGCAGTTCTTC. Translated, it gives CASSYGPAGVNEQFF. This chain uses TRBV6-5 with TRBJ2-1, with 8 bases matching TRBD2. The CDR3 contains 15 residues. Trimming cost V 2 bases and J 6 bases; bases outside gene matches: 6. The V gene's germline CDR1 is MNHEY and CDR2 SVGAGI.

The V and J genes are TRBV28 and TRBJ2-3, with D possibly being TRBD1 (5 bases). Trimming took off 6 bases at V and 3 bases at J, with 13 bases between the two ends. Germline V gives CDR1 MDHEN, CDR2 SYDVKM. The CDR3 is 14 residues long. This chain's CDR3 is CASSLIDRTDTQYF. The CDR3, as DNA: TGTGCCAGCAGCCTAATTGACAGAACAGATACGCAGTATTTT.

The chain recombines TRBV5-6 with TRBJ2-1; the match to TRBD1 covers 7 bases. With V trimmed by 0 bases and J by 6 bases, 15 bases remained unmatched. From germline, CDR1 is SGHDT and CDR2 YYEEEE. CDR3 length equals 18 residues. CDR3 sequence reads: CASSLGGPGGLRVNEQFF. In DNA, the CDR3 is TGTGCCAGCAGCTTGGGCGGTCCAGGGGGTCTCCGGGTCAATGAGCAGTTCTTC.

J is TRBJ2-7 and V is TRBV7-2; tentatively, D is TRBD1 (5 bases). CDR3 size: 11 residues. Trimming removed 8 bases from V and 7 bases from J, with 12 bases in between. Germline CDR1 reads SGHTA; CDR2 reads FQGNSA. DNA of the CDR3: TGTGCCAGCGAAGGAAGACAGGAGCAGTACTTC. Encoded protein: CASEGRQEQYF.

This chain uses TRBV28 with TRBJ1-5; maybe TRBD1 (6 bases). Germline loops: CDR1 MDHEN, CDR2 SYDVKM. Trimming took off 4 bases at V and 6 bases at J, with 13 bases between the two ends. The CDR3 spans 14 residues. CDR3 DNA: TGTGCCAGCAGTTCGAGGGGGTCGTCTCAGCCCCAGCATTTT. It is translated as CASSSRGSSQPQHF. Drawing the rest from reference TRBV28 and TRBJ1-5, the complete variable domain is DVKVTQSSRYLVKRTGEKVFLECVQDMDHENMFWYRQDPGLGLRLIYFSYDVKMKEKGDIPEGYSVSREKKERFSLILESASTNQTSMYLCASSSRGSSQPQHFGDGTRLSIL.

This chain links TRBV7-8 with TRBJ2-1; D unresolved. With 5 bases removed from V and 8 bases from J, the gap between germline ends came to 13 bases. CDR1 SGHVS and CDR2 FQNEAQ come from the germline V gene. The CDR3 has 13 residues. CDR3: CASSPTPGYEQFF. The DNA of the CDR3 is TGTGCCAGCAGCCCTACTCCTGGCTATGAGCAGTTCTTC.

The chain links TRBV15 to TRBJ1-4; D is undetermined. Germline V lookup: CDR1 LNHNV, CDR2 YYDKDF (reference sequence). Between the trimmed V and J ends, which lost 3 bases and 0 bases, there was a span of 5 bases. The CDR3 loop spans 14 amino acids. This CDR3 reads CATSRDPTNEKLFF. CDR3 in DNA: TGTGCCACCAGCAGGGACCCAACTAATGAAAAACTGTTTTTT. Full variable domain (outside the CDR3, taken from reference TRBV15 and TRBJ1-4): DAMVIQNPRYQVTQFGKPVTLSCSQTLNHNVMYWYQQKSSQAPKLLFHYYDKDFNNEADTPDNFQSRRPNTSFCFLDIRSPGLGDTAMYLCATSRDPTNEKLFFGSGTQLSVL.

The chain has TRBV5-6 and TRBJ2-7; possibly TRBD1 for D (5 bases). Germline V gene sequence: CDR1 SGHDT, CDR2 YYEEEE. This CDR3 comprises 14 residues. The germline V and J ends were trimmed by 2 bases and 3 bases, with 12 bases remaining between them. The CDR3 region is CASSFPGSYYEQYF. The DNA of the CDR3 is TGTGCCAGCAGCTTTCCAGGGTCCTACTACGAGCAGTACTTC. Looking up the rest from reference TRBV5-6 and TRBJ2-7 gives the full variable domain: DAGVTQSPTHLIKTRGQQVTLRCSPKSGHDTVSWYQQALGQGPQFIFQYYEEEERQRGNFPDRFSGHQFPNYSSELNVNALLLGDSALYLCASSFPGSYYEQYFGPGTRLTVT.

The chain uses TRBV29-1 and TRBJ2-2; 7 bases align to TRBD1. Germline-derived CDR1 and CDR2 are SQVTM and ANQGSEA. J gave up 4 bases and V 7 bases, and 6 bases lay outside the gene matches. The CDR3 is 13 amino acids. Here the CDR3 reads CSAGNRGTGELFF. The CDR3 DNA is TGCAGCGCTGGGAACAGGGGCACCGGGGAGCTGTTTTTT.

The chain links TRBV6-1 to TRBJ1-6, with a tentative D call TRBD1 (6 bases). The CDR3 is made up of 14 amino acids. Germline V gene lookup returns CDR1 MNHNS and CDR2 SASEGT. The V end lost 0 bases, the J end lost 14 bases, and 14 bases lay between the germline ends. CDR3 sequence reads: CASSEAWGRGALHF. CDR3 coding DNA: TGTGCCAGCAGTGAAGCGTGGGGCAGGGGAGCCCTCCACTTT.

The V call is TRBV6-5, the J call TRBJ1-3; D is unresolved. The CDR3 loop spans 11 amino acids. Trimming removed 11 bases from V and 3 bases from J, with 8 bases in between. CDR1 MNHEY and CDR2 SVGAGI come from the germline V gene. For the CDR3, the DNA is TGTGCCGGGCTATTTGGAAACACCATATATTTT. Its protein product is CAGLFGNTIYF.

This chain uses TRBV19 with TRBJ1-2, with D perhaps matching TRBD1 (6 bases). Germline CDR1 and CDR2: LNHDA and SQIVND (reference sequence). V lost 1 base and J 3 bases, leaving 12 bases between the germline ends. The CDR3 consists of 15 residues. The CDR3 region is CASSIVSEGDYGYTF. CDR3 nucleotide sequence: TGTGCCAGTAGTATAGTTTCGGAGGGGGACTATGGCTACACCTTC. The full variable domain, its missing parts supplied by reference TRBV19 and TRBJ1-2, is DGGITQSPKYLFRKEGQNVTLSCEQNLNHDAMYWYRQDPGQGLRLIYYSQIVNDFQKGDIAEGYSVSREKKESFPLTVTSAQKNPTAFYLCASSIVSEGDYGYTFGSGTRLTVV.

V and J are TRBV6-5 and TRBJ1-1; 7 nucleotides agree with TRBD1. The V segment lost 5 bases and the J segment 4 bases; nucleotides outside the gene matches: 7. The CDR3 contains 14 residues. Germline V gives CDR1 MNHEY, CDR2 SVGAGI. CDR3 protein: CASSTGESSTEAFF. The CDR3 coding sequence is TGTGCCAGCAGTACAGGGGAGTCGAGCACTGAAGCTTTCTTT.

DNA for the CDR3: TGCAGCGCTGGGCCCGACAGGGGAGGAATCTATGGCTACACCTTC. Translated, it gives CSAGPDRGGIYGYTF. The rearrangement links TRBV29-1 to TRBJ1-2; 8 bases are shared with TRBD1. The V segment lost 7 bases and the J segment 4 bases; nucleotides outside the gene matches: 14. From germline, CDR1 is SQVTM and CDR2 ANQGSEA. The CDR3 runs 15 residues.

The V call is TRBV3-1 (or the pseudogene TRBV3-2), the J call TRBJ2-3; TRBD1 is a possible D gene (5 bases). Germline lookup yields CDR1 LGHDT and CDR2 YNNKEL (reference sequence). The CDR3 has 16 amino acids. Trimming stripped 4 bases from V and 0 bases from J, with 14 bases between. CDR3 residues: CASSRGGAVSTDTQYF. In DNA, the CDR3 is TGTGCCAGCAGCCGGGGTGGGGCAGTGAGCACAGATACGCAGTATTTT.

This clone occurred once. This chain joins TRBV7-8 and TRBJ2-7; D unresolved. The CDR3 is 13 residues long. Trimming removed 1 base from V and 1 base from J, with 5 bases in between. The germline V gene has CDR1 SGHVS and CDR2 FQNEAQ. The CDR3 protein is CASSLERSYEQYF. The DNA of the CDR3 is TGTGCCAGCAGCTTAGAGCGTTCCTACGAGCAGTACTTC.

The count of this clone is one. The chain has TRBV4-1 and TRBJ2-7; TRBD1 is a possible D gene (6 bases). This CDR3 has 13 amino acids. Germline values: CDR1 MGHRA, CDR2 YSYEKL. V was shortened by 5 bases and J by 0 bases, with 8 bases between the two germline ends. The CDR3 region is CASSYRVSYEQYF. The CDR3 nucleotides are TGCGCCAGCAGCTACAGGGTCTCCTACGAGCAGTACTTC.

The chain is built from TRBV7-8 and TRBJ1-3; 8 bases line up with TRBD1. This CDR3 is built from 15 residues. The germline V gene has CDR1 SGHVS and CDR2 FQNEAQ. The V and J ends lost 3 bases and 7 bases, in that order; junction bases with no gene match: 8. The CDR3 region has the DNA TGTGCCAGCAGCTTCGACAGGGGAAAGGAGAACACCATATATTTT. Protein: CASSFDRGKENTIYF.

J is TRBJ2-6 and V is TRBV6-6; D is unclear. This CDR3 is 15 amino acids long. Germline V gives CDR1 MNHNY, CDR2 SVGAGI (reference sequence). Trimming pared 5 bases from V and 3 bases from J, leaving 11 bases between. CDR3 DNA sequence: TGTGCCAGCAGTACTTACTCTATTGGGGCCAACGTCCTGACTTTC. Protein sequence: CASSTYSIGANVLTF.

The CDR3 DNA follows: TGTGCCAGCAGCCAACTTGAGCTGTCTTGGACAGCCTCTGGAAACACCATATATTTT. This encodes CASSQLELSWTASGNTIYF. The chain joins TRBV5-6 to TRBJ1-3; TRBD1 is a possible D gene (6 bases). Trimming removed 4 bases at V and 0 bases at J, with 23 bases between. This CDR3 has 19 amino acids. From germline, CDR1 is SGHDT and CDR2 YYEEEE.